A selection of T cell receptor beta chains follows, all from one sample in a study of cytomegalovirus exposure and HLA in healthy donors. Generated by immunoSEQ multiplex PCR, the TCRdb table keeps only in-frame clones and is missing some. The sample's table shows about 82,000 clones. The sequencing input was PBMCs. The receptors here all came from a woman aged 25 to 39 in good health and CMV-seronegative. The CDR3 runs from the conserved cysteine through the conserved F or W. The D gene is left open where the match is weak.

>NA|TRBV7-2|TRBJ1-1
CASSFGQLNTEAFF
TGTGCCAGCAGCTTTGGGCAGTTGAACACTGAAGCTTTCTTT
>TRBD1|TRBV2|TRBJ2-7
CASSSLVGTGAGGTNSYEQYF
TGTGCCAGCAGTTCCTTGGTAGGGACAGGGGCTGGCGGGACCAACTCCTACGAGCAGTACTTC
>TRBD2|TRBV6-1|TRBJ2-7
CASRGMSSGHYEQYF
TGTGCCAGCAGGGGGATGTCTAGCGGGCACTACGAGCAGTACTTC
>NA|TRBV10-1|TRBJ2-1
CASSGDIGSDNEQFF
TGCGCCAGCAGTGGCGACATTGGCTCCGACAATGAGCAGTTCTTC
>TRBD2|TRBV5-6|TRBJ2-7
CASSLAKSGGAVSYEQSF
TGTGCCAGCAGCTTGGCCAAGAGCGGGGGGGCAGTATCCTACGAGCAGTCCTTC
>NA|TRBV6-1|TRBJ1-1
CASTPQGTTEAFF
TGTGCCAGCACCCCCCAGGGGACCACTGAAGCTTTCTTT
>TRBD1|TRBV10-3|TRBJ1-2
CAISERQGKQTNYGYTF
TGTGCCATCAGTGAGAGACAGGGGAAACAAACTAACTATGGCTACACCTTC
>NA|TRBV7-8|TRBJ1-5
CASSPRGNQPQHF
TGTGCCAGCAGCCCCCGGGGGAATCAGCCCCAGCATTTT
>TRBD1|TRBV11-2|TRBJ2-7
CASSSQGGSYEQYF
TGTGCCAGCAGCTCACAGGGGGGCTCCTACGAGCAGTACTTC
>NA|TRBV5-1|TRBJ2-2
CASSRSGHKNTGELFF
TGCGCCAGCAGCCGTTCGGGACACAAGAACACCGGGGAGCTGTTTTTT
>TRBD2|TRBV18|TRBJ2-5
CASSPVGLAKMYQETQYF
TGTGCCAGCTCACCCGTGGGACTAGCGAAGATGTACCAAGAGACCCAGTACTTC
>TRBD2|TRBV30|TRBJ2-1
CAWKRGRSGEQFF
TGTGCCTGGAAGCGCGGGAGGTCTGGTGAGCAGTTCTTC
>NA|TRBV29-1|TRBJ2-1
CSVSSLLDEQFF
TGCAGCGTTAGCTCTTTGTTGGATGAGCAGTTCTTC
>NA|TRBV19|TRBJ1-1
CASSIGRTEAFF
TGTGCCAGTAGTATAGGTCGGACTGAAGCTTTCTTT
>NA|TRBV2|TRBJ2-7
CASSEGDRFSYEQYF
TGTGCCAGCAGTGAAGGAGACAGGTTCTCCTACGAGCAGTACTTC
>TRBD1|TRBV5-4|TRBJ2-7
CASSWDRGNEQYF
TGTGCCAGCAGTTGGGACAGGGGGAATGAGCAGTACTTC
>TRBD2|TRBV6-5|TRBJ2-1
CASSPGLGRYNEQFF
TGTGCCAGCAGTCCGGGACTAGGGAGATACAATGAGCAGTTCTTC
>TRBD2|TRBV7-2|TRBJ2-4
CASSLGRAGGPRNIQYF
TGTGCCAGCAGCTTAGGGCGAGCGGGGGGGCCTCGGAACATTCAGTACTTC
>TRBD2|TRBV7-9|TRBJ2-3
CASSLGGLAMTDTQYF
TGTGCCAGCAGCTTAGGTGGACTAGCGATGACAGATACGCAGTATTTT
>NA|TRBV27|TRBJ2-7
CASSFAAQGYEQYF
TGTGCCAGCAGTTTTGCGGCACAGGGATACGAGCAGTACTTC
>NA|TRBV6-5|TRBJ1-6
CASSYSRNSPLHF
TGTGCCAGCAGTTACTCCCGGAATTCACCCCTCCACTTT
>NA|TRBV6-4|TRBJ1-1
CASRAYENTEAFF
TGTGCCAGCAGAGCCTACGAGAACACTGAAGCTTTCTTT
>NA|TRBV2|TRBJ1-2
CASSERGDYGYTF
TGTGCCAGCAGTGAACGCGGGGACTATGGCTACACCTTC
>NA|TRBV6-5|TRBJ1-1
CASSRFGLEAFF
TGTGCCAGCAGCCGTTTTGGACTCGAAGCTTTCTTT
>NA|TRBV4-1|TRBJ1-2
CASSQGNYGYTF
TGCGCCAGCAGCCAGGGCAACTATGGCTACACCTTC
>NA|TRBV30|TRBJ2-2
CAWSVRGARELFF
TGTGCCTGGAGTGTACGGGGGGCCCGGGAGCTGTTTTTT
>NA|TRBV28|TRBJ1-1
CASSLPLGGKEAFF
TGTGCCAGCAGTTTACCTCTCGGGGGAAAGGAAGCTTTCTTT
>NA|TRBV5-1|TRBJ2-1
CASSLVSGVSVQQFF
TGCGCCAGCAGCTTGGTGTCGGGAGTTTCTGTTCAGCAGTTCTTC
>NA|TRBV5-6|TRBJ1-2
CASSLKEPLPGYTF
TGTGCCAGCAGCTTGAAAGAGCCCCTCCCTGGCTACACCTTC
>TRBD2|TRBV5-4|TRBJ2-1
CASSPSGGVDEQFF
TGTGCCAGCAGCCCCAGCGGGGGCGTCGATGAGCAGTTCTTC
>TRBD1|TRBV30|TRBJ1-5
CACTGGINQHQHF
TGTGCCTGTACAGGGGGCATCAATCAGCACCAGCATTTT
>TRBD2|TRBV4-2|TRBJ2-2
CASSQRAGGPDTGELFF
TGTGCCAGCAGCCAGCGCGCGGGGGGGCCGGACACCGGGGAGCTGTTTTTT
>NA|TRBV2|TRBJ1-1
CASHLREDTEAFF
TGTGCCAGCCATCTAAGGGAGGACACTGAAGCTTTCTTT
>NA|TRBV5-4|TRBJ1-2
CASSLGQTNPEGYTF
TGTGCCAGCAGCTTGGGTCAGACAAACCCCGAGGGCTACACCTTC
>NA|TRBV5-6|TRBJ1-1
CASSLASAPTGAFF
TGTGCCAGCAGCTTGGCCAGCGCCCCGACGGGTGCTTTCTTT
>TRBD1|TRBV19|TRBJ1-5
CASSIGTGGSQPQHF
TGTGCCAGTAGTATAGGGACAGGGGGCTCCCAGCCCCAGCATTTT
>TRBD1|TRBV19|TRBJ2-7
CASSIDGTGSYEQYF
TGTGCCAGTAGTATAGACGGGACAGGTTCCTACGAGCAGTACTTC
>TRBD1|TRBV4-2|TRBJ1-2
CASSLEPGGGYGYTF
TGTGCCAGCAGCCTCGAACCAGGGGGCGGCTATGGCTACACCTTC
>NA|TRBV29-1|TRBJ1-1
CSVEERGMNTEAFF
TGCAGCGTTGAAGAAAGGGGGATGAACACTGAAGCTTTCTTT
>NA|TRBV5-1|TRBJ2-7
CASSQAGAEQNYEQYF
TGCGCCAGCAGCCAGGCAGGGGCGGAACAGAACTACGAGCAGTACTTC
>NA|TRBV2|TRBJ1-1
CASSDQGFGEAFF
TGTGCCAGCAGTGATCAGGGATTCGGTGAAGCTTTCTTT
>TRBD1|TRBV6-5|TRBJ2-7
CASRSRDSTYEQYF
TGTGCCAGCAGGTCCCGGGACAGCACCTACGAGCAGTACTTC
>NA|TRBV7-2|TRBJ1-2
CASSQNFNYGYTF
TGTGCCAGCAGCCAAAATTTTAACTATGGCTACACCTTC
>NA|TRBV18|TRBJ2-1
CASSALSGGISYNEQFF
TGTGCCAGCTCCGCCCTAAGTGGGGGCATATCTTACAATGAGCAGTTCTTC
>TRBD2|TRBV11-2|TRBJ2-1
CASSSGGSFFTSYNEQFF
TGTGCCAGCTCATCGGGGGGTTCATTTTTTACGTCCTACAATGAGCAGTTCTTC
>NA|TRBV25-1|TRBJ2-7
CASSQGGYEQYF
TGTGCCAGCAGCCAGGGGGGTTACGAGCAGTACTTC
>NA|TRBV18|TRBJ1-1
CASSPRLGEAEAFF
TGTGCCAGCTCACCACGGTTGGGGGAGGCTGAAGCTTTCTTT
>TRBD1|TRBV29-1|TRBJ2-5
CSVETWDRSETQYF
TGCAGCGTTGAAACATGGGACAGATCGGAGACCCAGTACTTC
>NA|TRBV6-6|TRBJ1-2
CASSRPFDAGYGYTF
TGTGCCAGCAGTCGACCTTTCGATGCAGGCTATGGCTACACCTTC
>TRBD2|TRBV4-2|TRBJ2-1
CASSQGGGSTYNEQFF
TGTGCCAGCAGCCAAGGGGGGGGGAGTACCTACAATGAGCAGTTCTTC
>TRBD1|TRBV18|TRBJ2-3
CASSPRTRGSTDTQYF
TGTGCCAGCTCACCTCGCACCAGGGGGTCCACAGATACGCAGTATTTT
>TRBD1|TRBV19|TRBJ1-1
CASSQGGLSEAFF
TGTGCCAGTAGTCAGGGGGGTTTGTCTGAAGCTTTCTTT